This TCR beta chain was recovered during a study of blood T cell repertoires in COVID-19. On the study more broadly: Researchers got acute and convalescent COVID-19 samples from the United States, Italy and Spain. Nucleic acid was either cDNA or gDNA, and it came from T cells, B-cell-depleted T cells, or PBMCs.

CDR1 and CDR2 from the germline V gene are MNHEY and SVGEGT. The J segment lost 5 bases and the V segment lost 5 bases, leaving 9 bases of the junction unmatched. CDR3 size: 17 residues. Sequenced by immunoSEQ multiplex PCR; TCRdb stores in-frame clones only, minus some. The sample contains some 70,000 clones, about 87% of which appear only once. The sample taken for sequencing was peripheral blood. The chain is built from TRBV6-2 or TRBV6-3 and TRBJ2-7; TRBD2 agrees at 16 bases. The sequence was obtained from a woman older than 75 with active COVID-19. This CDR3 is CASSIPGTSGRANEQYF. Here the CDR3 DNA reads TGTGCCAGCAGTATCCCGGGGACTAGCGGGAGGGCCAACGAGCAGTACTTC.